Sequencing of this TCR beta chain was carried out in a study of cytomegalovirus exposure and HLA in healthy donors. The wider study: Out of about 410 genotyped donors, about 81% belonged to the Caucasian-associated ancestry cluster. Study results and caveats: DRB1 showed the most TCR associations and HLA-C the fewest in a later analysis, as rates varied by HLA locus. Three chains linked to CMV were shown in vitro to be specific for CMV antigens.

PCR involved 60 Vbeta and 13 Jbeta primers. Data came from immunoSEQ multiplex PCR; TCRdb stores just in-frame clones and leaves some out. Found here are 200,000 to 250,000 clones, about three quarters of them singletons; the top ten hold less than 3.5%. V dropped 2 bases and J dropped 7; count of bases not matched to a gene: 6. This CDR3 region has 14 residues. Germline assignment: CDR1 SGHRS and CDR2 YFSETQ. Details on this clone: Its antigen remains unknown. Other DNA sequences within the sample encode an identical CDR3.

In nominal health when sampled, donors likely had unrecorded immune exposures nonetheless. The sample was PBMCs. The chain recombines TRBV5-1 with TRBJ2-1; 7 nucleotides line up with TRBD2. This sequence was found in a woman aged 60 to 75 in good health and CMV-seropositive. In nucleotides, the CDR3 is TGCGCCAGCAGCTTTGGTACGGGAGGTAATGAGCAGTTCTTC. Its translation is CASSFGTGGNEQFF. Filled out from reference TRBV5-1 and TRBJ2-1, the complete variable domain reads KAGVTQTPRYLIKTRGQQVTLSCSPISGHRSVSWYQQTPGQGLQFLFEYFSETQRNKGNFPGRFSGRQFSNSRSEMNVSTLELGDSALYLCASSFGTGGNEQFFGPGTRLTVL.